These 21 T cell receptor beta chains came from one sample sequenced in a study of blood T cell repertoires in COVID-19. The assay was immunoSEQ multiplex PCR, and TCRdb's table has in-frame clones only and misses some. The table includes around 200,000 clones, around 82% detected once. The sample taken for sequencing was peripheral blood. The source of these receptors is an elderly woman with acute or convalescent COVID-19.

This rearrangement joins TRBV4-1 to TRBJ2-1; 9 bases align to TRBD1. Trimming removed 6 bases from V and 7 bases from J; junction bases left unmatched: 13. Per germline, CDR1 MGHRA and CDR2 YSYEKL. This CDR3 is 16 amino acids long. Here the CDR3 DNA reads TGCGCCAGCAGACAGACAGGGGGAATAGGTTGGAATGAGCAGTTCTTC. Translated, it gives CASRQTGGIGWNEQFF.

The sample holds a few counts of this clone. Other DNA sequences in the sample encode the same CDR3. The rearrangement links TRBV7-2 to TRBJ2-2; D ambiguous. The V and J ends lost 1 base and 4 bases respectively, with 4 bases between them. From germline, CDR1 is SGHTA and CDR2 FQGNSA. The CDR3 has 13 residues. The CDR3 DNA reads TGTGCCAGCAGCTTAGGGGCCACCGGGGAGCTGTTTTTT. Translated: CASSLGATGELFF.

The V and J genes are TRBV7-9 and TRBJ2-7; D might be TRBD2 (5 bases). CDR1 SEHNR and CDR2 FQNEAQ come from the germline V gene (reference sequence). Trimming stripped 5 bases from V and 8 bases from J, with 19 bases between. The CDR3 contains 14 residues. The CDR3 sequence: CASSHRNLDGKQYF. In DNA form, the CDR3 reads TGTGCCAGCAGCCACCGCAACCTCGACGGGAAGCAGTACTTC. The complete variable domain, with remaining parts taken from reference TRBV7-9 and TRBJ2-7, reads DTGVSQNPRHKITKRGQNVTFRCDPISEHNRLYWYRQTLGQGPEFLTYFQNEAQLEKSRLLSDRFSAERPKGSFSTLEIQRTEQGDSAMYLCASSHRNLDGKQYFGPGTRLTVT.

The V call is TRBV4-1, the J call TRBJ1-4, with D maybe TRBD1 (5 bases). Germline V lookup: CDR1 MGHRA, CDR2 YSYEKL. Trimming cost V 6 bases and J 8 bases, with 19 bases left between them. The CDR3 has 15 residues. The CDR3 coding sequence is TGCGCCAGCAGACCTCCCGGGGGGAACTGGGAAAAACTGTTTTTT. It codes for CASRPPGGNWEKLFF.

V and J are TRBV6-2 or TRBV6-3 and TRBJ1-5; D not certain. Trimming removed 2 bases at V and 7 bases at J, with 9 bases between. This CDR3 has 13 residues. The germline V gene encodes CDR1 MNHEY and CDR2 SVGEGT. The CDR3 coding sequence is TGTGCCAGCAGTTACGGGCTGGCGCAGCCCCAGCATTTT. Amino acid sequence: CASSYGLAQPQHF.

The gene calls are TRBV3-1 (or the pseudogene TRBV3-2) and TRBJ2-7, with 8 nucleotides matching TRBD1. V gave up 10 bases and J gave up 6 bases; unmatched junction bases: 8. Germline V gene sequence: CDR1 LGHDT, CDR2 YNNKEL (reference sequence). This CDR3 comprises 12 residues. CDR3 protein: CATRTGRSEQYF. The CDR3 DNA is TGTGCCACCAGGACAGGGCGAAGCGAGCAGTACTTC.

For the CDR3, the DNA is TGTGCCAGCAGCGTAGGGACTAGCGGGAAGGCAGATACGCAGTATTTT. Its protein product is CASSVGTSGKADTQYF. The chain employs TRBV9 and TRBJ2-3, with 12 bases identical to TRBD2. V lost 0 bases to trimming and J lost 4 bases; unmatched junction nucleotides: 3. CDR1 is SGDLS, CDR2 YYNGEE, per germline. CDR3 length: 16 amino acids.

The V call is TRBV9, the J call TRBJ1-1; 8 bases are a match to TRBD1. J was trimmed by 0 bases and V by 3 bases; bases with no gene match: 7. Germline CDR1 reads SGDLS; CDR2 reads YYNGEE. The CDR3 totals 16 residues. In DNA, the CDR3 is TGTGCCAGCAGCGCTTCTGGACAGGGATTGAACACTGAAGCTTTCTTT. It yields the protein CASSASGQGLNTEAFF.

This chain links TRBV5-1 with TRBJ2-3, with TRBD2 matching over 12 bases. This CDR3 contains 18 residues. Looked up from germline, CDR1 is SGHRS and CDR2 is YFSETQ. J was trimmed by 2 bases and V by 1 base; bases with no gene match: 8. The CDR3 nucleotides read TGCGCCAGCAGCTTGTCTAGCGGGAGGGCCCTTTCCACAGATACGCAGTATTTT. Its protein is CASSLSSGRALSTDTQYF.

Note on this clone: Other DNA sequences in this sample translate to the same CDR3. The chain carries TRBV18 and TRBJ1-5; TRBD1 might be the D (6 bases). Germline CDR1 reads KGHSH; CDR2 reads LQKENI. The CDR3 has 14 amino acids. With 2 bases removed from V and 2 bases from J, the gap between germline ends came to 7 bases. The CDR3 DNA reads TGTGCCAGCTCACCAGGGGGCGGCAATCAGCCCCAGCATTTT. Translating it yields CASSPGGGNQPQHF.

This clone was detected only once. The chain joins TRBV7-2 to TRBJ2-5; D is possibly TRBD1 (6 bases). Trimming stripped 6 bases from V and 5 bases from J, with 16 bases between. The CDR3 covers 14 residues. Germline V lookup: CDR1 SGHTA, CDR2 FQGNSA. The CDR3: CASRPRGTRETQYF. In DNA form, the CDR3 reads TGTGCCAGCAGACCTAGAGGGACAAGGGAGACCCAGTACTTC.

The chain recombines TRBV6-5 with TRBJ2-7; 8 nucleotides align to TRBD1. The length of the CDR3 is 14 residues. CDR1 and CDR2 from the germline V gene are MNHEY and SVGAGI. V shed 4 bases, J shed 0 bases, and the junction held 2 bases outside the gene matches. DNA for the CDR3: TGTGCCAGCAGTTTGGGACAGGACTCCTACGAGCAGTACTTC. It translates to CASSLGQDSYEQYF.

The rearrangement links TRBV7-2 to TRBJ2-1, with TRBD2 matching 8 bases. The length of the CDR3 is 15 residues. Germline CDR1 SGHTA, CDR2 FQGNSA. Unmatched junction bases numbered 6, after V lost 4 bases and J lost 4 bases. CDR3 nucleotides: TGTGCCAGCAGCTACCCGGGCGGGGGGTACAATGAGCAGTTCTTC. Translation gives CASSYPGGGYNEQFF.

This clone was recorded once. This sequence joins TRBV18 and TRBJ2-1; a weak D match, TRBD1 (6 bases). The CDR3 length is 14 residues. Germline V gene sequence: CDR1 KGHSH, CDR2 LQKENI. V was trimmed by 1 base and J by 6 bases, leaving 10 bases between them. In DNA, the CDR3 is TGTGCCAGCTCACCACTTTACAGGGTCAATGAGCAGTTCTTC. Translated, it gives CASSPLYRVNEQFF. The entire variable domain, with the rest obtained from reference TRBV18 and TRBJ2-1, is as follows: NAGVMQNPRHLVRRRGQEARLRCSPMKGHSHVYWYRQLPEEGLKFMVYLQKENIIDESGMPKERFSAEFPKEGPSILRIQQVVRGDSAAYFCASSPLYRVNEQFFGPGTRLTVL.

Here the CDR3 reads CASSEPSPGQGNEKLFF. DNA of the CDR3: TGTGCCAGCAGTGAACCATCACCGGGACAGGGTAATGAAAAACTGTTTTTT. The chain is built from TRBV25-1 and TRBJ1-4; 9 nucleotides agree with TRBD1. Germline CDR1 and CDR2: MGHDK and SYGVNS. The CDR3 has 17 amino acids. Trimming cost V 2 bases and J 4 bases; bases outside gene matches: 8.

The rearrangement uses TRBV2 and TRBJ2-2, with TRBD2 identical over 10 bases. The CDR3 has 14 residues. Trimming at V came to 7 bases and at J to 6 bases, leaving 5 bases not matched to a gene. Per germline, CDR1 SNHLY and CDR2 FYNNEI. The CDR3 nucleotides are TGTGCCAGCAAGCGGCTAGCGGGAGCCGGGGAGCTGTTTTTT. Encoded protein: CASKRLAGAGELFF.

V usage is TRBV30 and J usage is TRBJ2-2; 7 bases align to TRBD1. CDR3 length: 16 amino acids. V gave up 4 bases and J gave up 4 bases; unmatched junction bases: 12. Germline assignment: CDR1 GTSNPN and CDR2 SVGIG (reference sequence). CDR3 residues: CAWTRRGFYGTGELFF. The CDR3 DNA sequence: TGTGCCTGGACACGCAGGGGGTTTTACGGCACCGGGGAGCTGTTTTTT.

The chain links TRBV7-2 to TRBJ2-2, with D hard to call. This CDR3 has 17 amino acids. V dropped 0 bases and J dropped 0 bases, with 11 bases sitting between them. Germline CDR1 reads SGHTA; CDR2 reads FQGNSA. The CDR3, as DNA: TGTGCCAGCAGCTTAGCGCGGCGATATTCGAACACCGGGGAGCTGTTTTTT. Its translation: CASSLARRYSNTGELFF.

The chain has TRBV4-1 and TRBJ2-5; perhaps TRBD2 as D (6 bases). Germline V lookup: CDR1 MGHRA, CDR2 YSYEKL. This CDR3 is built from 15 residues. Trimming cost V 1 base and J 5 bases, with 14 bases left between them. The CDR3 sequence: CASSQARGGGETQYF. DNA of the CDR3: TGCGCCAGCAGCCAAGCTCGGGGTGGAGGGGAGACCCAGTACTTC.

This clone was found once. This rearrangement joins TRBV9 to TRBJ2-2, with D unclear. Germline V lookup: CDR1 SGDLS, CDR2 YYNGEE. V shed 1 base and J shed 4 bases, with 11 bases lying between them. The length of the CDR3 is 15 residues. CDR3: CASSVSSTATGELFF. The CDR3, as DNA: TGTGCCAGCAGCGTATCGTCCACTGCCACCGGGGAGCTGTTTTTT.

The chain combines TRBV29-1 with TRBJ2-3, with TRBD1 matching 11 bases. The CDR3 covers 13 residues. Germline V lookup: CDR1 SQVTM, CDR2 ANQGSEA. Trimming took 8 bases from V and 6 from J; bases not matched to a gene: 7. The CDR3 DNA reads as TGCAGCCTCGGGACAGGGGGAGCCGATACGCAGTATTTT. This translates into CSLGTGGADTQYF.